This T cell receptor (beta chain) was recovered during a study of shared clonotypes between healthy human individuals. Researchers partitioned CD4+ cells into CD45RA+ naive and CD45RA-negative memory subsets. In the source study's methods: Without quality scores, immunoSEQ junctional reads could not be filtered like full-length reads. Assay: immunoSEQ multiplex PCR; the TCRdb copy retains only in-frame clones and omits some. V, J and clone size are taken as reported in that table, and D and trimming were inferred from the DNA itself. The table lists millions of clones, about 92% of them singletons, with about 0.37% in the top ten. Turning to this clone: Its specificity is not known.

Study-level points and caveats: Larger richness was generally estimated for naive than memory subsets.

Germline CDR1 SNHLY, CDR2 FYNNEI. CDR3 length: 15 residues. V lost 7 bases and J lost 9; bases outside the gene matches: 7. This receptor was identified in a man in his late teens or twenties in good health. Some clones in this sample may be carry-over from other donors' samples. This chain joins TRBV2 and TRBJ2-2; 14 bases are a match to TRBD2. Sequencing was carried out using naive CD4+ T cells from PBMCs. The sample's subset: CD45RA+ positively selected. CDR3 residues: CASNTGTSGSRELFF. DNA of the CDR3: TGTGCCAGCAACACCGGGACTAGCGGGAGTCGGGAGCTGTTTTTT.